The sequence of this TCR beta chain was determined in a study of T cells after posttransplantation cyclophosphamide. Overall study findings and caveats: Donor CD8+ memory clones often dominated recipient blood repertoires at later times. Recipient CMV seropositivity and CMV reactivation strongly tracked TRB clonality.

Repertoires were generated with immunoSEQ multiplex PCR, while TCRdb's copy carries only in-frame clones and drops some. This repertoire shows tens of thousands of clones, roughly 98% found once; its top ten account for around 0.17%. The naive gate required viable CD3+CD4+ or CD3+CD8+ cells with CCR7+CD45RA+CD45RO-CD95-CD27+CD28+ phenotype. The related graft donor's blood sample was taken on the day of bone marrow donation. As concerns this clone: Its antigen is as yet unknown.

The origin of this receptor is a man aged 40-55 years in good health, CMV-negative, and a related stem cell transplant donor. The sample taken for sequencing was naive CD4+ T cells sorted from PBMCs.

Here the CDR3 reads CSALYTDTQYF. The CDR3 DNA follows: TGCAGTGCTTTATACACAGATACGCAGTATTTT. The chain links TRBV20-1 to TRBJ2-3; no firm D call. Deletions cut 5 bases from V and 2 bases from J, with 5 bases between. The CDR3 runs 11 residues. CDR1 is DFQATT, CDR2 SNEGSKA, per germline (reference sequence).